This paragraph covers one T cell receptor (beta chain) sequence. This clonotype was seen ten or more times. The antigen it recognizes is unknown. Base qualities are not at hand, and no much larger clone is one base apart. V was cut back by 6 bases and J by 5 bases, leaving a gap of 7 bases between them. The CDR3, cysteine through phenylalanine, is 11 amino acids long. Only the CDR3 DNA is retained, 33 bases long and in frame from the first base. CDR1 and CDR2 were assigned from the germline V gene as MGHDK and SYGVNS. This entry belongs to a study of CD8 T cells in ankylosing spondylitis (dated by TCRdb to the late 2010s). For the wider study: To find TCR variants linked to disease, the study profiled T cell receptor beta repertoires in ankylosing spondylitis patients and healthy donors. In total, the full study cohort was made up of some 110 healthy donors and 20 to 25 ankylosing spondylitis patients. Samples of peripheral blood were taken, and for ankylosing spondylitis patients, synovial fluid was collected as well.

Sequencing was carried out with an Illumina HiSeq 2500. TCR beta libraries were prepared by quantitative 5'-RACE with molecular barcodes. The authors processed their data as follows. Disease-linked TCR variants were identified with a new computational method built on a probabilistic model of VDJ rearrangement. TCRdb reworked the public reads: Q25 trimming with fastp, MiXCR clone assembly, productive beta chains retained. One record per CDR3 amino acid sequence lists the most common genes and DNA. TCRdb, not the original authors, processed these V and J calls. Recorded for this sample are a few hundred thousand distinct CDR3 sequences; roughly a tenth of them occurred a single time. The ten largest clones represent 20% to 25% of the sample. Results and caveats for the whole study, not just this receptor: The disease-linked clones were reported as significantly enriched in matched synovial fluid samples from ankylosing spondylitis patients. A TCR beta motif made up of roughly eight highly homologous amino acid variants appeared to be characteristic of blood from ankylosing spondylitis patients. Some motif variants had previously been reported in the synovial fluid and blood of reactive arthritis patients, which suggests shared mechanisms of disease initiation. The disease-linked clones showed a CD8+ phenotype and occurred at relatively low frequencies in peripheral blood.

The rearranged segments are TRBV25-1 and TRBJ1-2; the D gene identity is not certain. The specimen was blood, either unsorted or a sorted T cell fraction (not recorded which). This receptor was identified in a male donor with ankylosing spondylitis or in good health (not recorded which). The CDR3 protein sequence reads: CASSLLYGYTF. The base sequence is TGTGCCAGCAGCTTATTGTATGGCTACACCTTC.